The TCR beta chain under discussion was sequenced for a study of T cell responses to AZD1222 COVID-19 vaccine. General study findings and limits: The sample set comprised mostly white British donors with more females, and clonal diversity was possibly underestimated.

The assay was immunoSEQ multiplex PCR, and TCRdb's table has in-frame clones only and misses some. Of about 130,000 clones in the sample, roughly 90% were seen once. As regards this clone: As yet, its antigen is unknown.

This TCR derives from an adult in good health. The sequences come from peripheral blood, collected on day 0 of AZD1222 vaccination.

CDR3 in amino acids: CASSTDSYNEQFF. CDR3 DNA sequence: TGCGCCAGCAGCACCGACTCTTACAATGAGCAGTTCTTC. The chain carries TRBV5-1 and TRBJ2-1; no clear D. The germline gives CDR1 SGHRS, CDR2 YFSETQ. Trimming left V 4 bases short and J 4 bases short, with 9 bases between. The length of the CDR3 is 13 residues.